This T cell receptor beta chain is from a study of control samples from healthy donors and cancer patients. V lost 3 bases to trimming and J lost 5 bases; unmatched junction nucleotides: 4. This CDR3 is built from 14 residues. Germline CDR1 and CDR2: LNHNV and YYDKDF (reference sequence). Assay: immunoSEQ multiplex PCR; the TCRdb copy retains only in-frame clones and omits some. The sample lists over 100,000 clones, around nine tenths occurring once. The rearrangement joins TRBV15 to TRBJ1-2; 9 positions agree with TRBD1. The sequenced material came from blood. The receptor's source is a young man in good health. CDR3 protein: CATSRGTGKYGYTF. In DNA, the CDR3 is TGTGCCACCAGCAGGGGGACAGGGAAGTATGGCTACACCTTC.